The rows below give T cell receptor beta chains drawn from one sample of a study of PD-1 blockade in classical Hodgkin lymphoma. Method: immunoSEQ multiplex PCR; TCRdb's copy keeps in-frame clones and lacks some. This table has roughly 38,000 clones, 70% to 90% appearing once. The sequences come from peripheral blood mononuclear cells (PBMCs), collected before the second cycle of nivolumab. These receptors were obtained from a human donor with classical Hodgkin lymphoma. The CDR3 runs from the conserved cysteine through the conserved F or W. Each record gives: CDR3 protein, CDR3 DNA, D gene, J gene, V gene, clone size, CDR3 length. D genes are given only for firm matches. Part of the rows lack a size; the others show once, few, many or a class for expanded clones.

CASSEFGEPQHF TGCGCCAGCAGTGAATTTGGGGAGCCCCAGCATTTT NA TRBJ1-5 TRBV10-1 NA 12
CASSRGGRNTGELFF TGTGCCAGTAGTAGAGGGGGGAGAAACACCGGGGAGCTGTTTTTT NA TRBJ2-2 TRBV19 NA 15
CASSLARGGAGTNEQFF TGTGCCAGCAGCTTAGCGCGGGGGGGTGCAGGAACAAATGAGCAGTTCTTC TRBD2 TRBJ2-1 TRBV7-2 NA 17
CASSFRLARETQYF TGTGCCAGCAGCTTCAGACTAGCTAGAGAGACCCAGTACTTC TRBD2 TRBJ2-5 TRBV5-5 NA 14
CASKTRVGVGEQYF TGTGCCAGCAAAACGAGGGTGGGAGTCGGGGAGCAGTACTTC NA TRBJ2-7 TRBV6-5 NA 14
CASSPGGESPSSPLHF TGCGCCAGCAGCCCTGGCGGGGAAAGCCCGTCGTCACCCCTCCACTTT NA TRBJ1-6 TRBV5-1 once 16
CATREATNEKLFF TGTGCCACCCGAGAGGCAACTAATGAAAAACTGTTTTTT NA TRBJ1-4 TRBV19 NA 13
CASSLLLDRVNAYEQYF TGTGCCAGCAGCTTACTTCTGGACAGGGTTAACGCCTACGAGCAGTACTTC TRBD1 TRBJ2-7 TRBV7-2 NA 17
CASSYRQGTNQPQHF TGTGCCAGCAGTTACCGCCAGGGGACCAATCAGCCCCAGCATTTT NA TRBJ1-5 TRBV6-5 NA 15
CASSTGGHEKLFF TGTGCCAGTAGTACGGGCGGACATGAAAAACTGTTTTTT NA TRBJ1-4 TRBV19 NA 13
CASSPYNEQFF TGTGCCAGCAGTCCTTACAATGAGCAGTTCTTC NA TRBJ2-1 TRBV28 NA 11
CASRPGQGPFREQYF TGTGCCAGCAGACCAGGACAGGGGCCCTTCCGCGAGCAGTACTTC TRBD1 TRBJ2-7 TRBV6-5 few 15
CASSSPGQVRTEAFF TGTGCCAGCAGCTCCCCTGGACAGGTTAGAACTGAAGCTTTCTTT TRBD1 TRBJ1-1 TRBV7-2 NA 15
CASSFQGAVSYEQYF TGTGCCAGCAGCTTTCAGGGGGCAGTCTCCTACGAGCAGTACTTC TRBD1 TRBJ2-7 TRBV7-9 NA 15
CASSQEVWGSNTGELFF TGCGCCAGCAGCCAAGAAGTGTGGGGCTCGAACACCGGGGAGCTGTTTTTT NA TRBJ2-2 TRBV4-3 NA 17
CASSFTSEAFF TGTGCCAGCAGCTTTACCAGTGAAGCTTTCTTT NA TRBJ1-1 TRBV5-6 NA 11
CAGVSTGSSGANVLTF TGTGCCGGAGTTTCGACAGGTTCCTCTGGGGCCAACGTCCTGACTTTC NA TRBJ2-6 TRBV7-9 once 16
CASSSTSGGAFEQFF TGTGCCAGCAGCTCGACTAGCGGGGGGGCATTTGAGCAGTTCTTC TRBD2 TRBJ2-1 TRBV7-2 few 15
CSVRTQGLQNTGELFF TGCAGCGTTCGAACCCAGGGATTACAGAACACCGGGGAGCTGTTTTTT NA TRBJ2-2 TRBV29-1 NA 16
CASSFHRGHQPQHF TGTGCCAGCAGTTTCCACAGGGGTCATCAGCCCCAGCATTTT TRBD1 TRBJ1-5 TRBV27 once 14
CASSLGGWVGTEAFF TGTGCCAGCAGCTTAGGAGGTTGGGTTGGAACTGAAGCTTTCTTT NA TRBJ1-1 TRBV11-2 once 15
CAISPDREDTQYF TGTGCAATAAGCCCGGACAGGGAAGATACGCAGTATTTT TRBD1 TRBJ2-3 TRBV2 NA 13
CASSALAGGPDTQYF TGTGCCAGCAGTGCCCTAGCGGGGGGGCCAGATACGCAGTATTTT TRBD2 TRBJ2-3 TRBV6-4 once 15
CASSSGQGGTGELFF TGTGCCAGCAGTTCCGGACAGGGCGGGACCGGGGAGCTGTTTTTT TRBD1 TRBJ2-2 TRBV6-5 once 15
CASSLWTSGVNEQFF TGTGCCAGCAGTTTATGGACTAGCGGGGTCAATGAGCAGTTCTTC TRBD2 TRBJ2-1 TRBV28 NA 15
CASSPAGVTSYEQYF TGTGCCAGCAGCCCAGCGGGAGTGACTTCCTACGAGCAGTACTTC TRBD2 TRBJ2-7 TRBV6-6 NA 15
CASSPPRGGLETQYF TGTGCCAGCAGTCCGCCCAGGGGGGGCCTAGAGACCCAGTACTTC NA TRBJ2-5 TRBV28 NA 15
CASSLRYGGDTDTQYF TGTGCCAGCAGCTTACGATACGGGGGAGACACAGATACGCAGTATTTT NA TRBJ2-3 TRBV7-2 NA 16
CASSPKRNTGELFF TGTGCCAGCAGCCCGAAGAGGAACACCGGGGAGCTGTTTTTT NA TRBJ2-2 TRBV7-3 NA 14
CASSQIAGGRGNQETQYF TGTGCCAGCAGCCAAATAGCGGGGGGGAGGGGAAACCAAGAGACCCAGTACTTC TRBD2 TRBJ2-5 TRBV4-2 NA 18
CASSLSQKVARGEQYF TGCGCCAGCAGCTTATCCCAGAAGGTAGCGAGAGGCGAGCAGTACTTC NA TRBJ2-7 TRBV5-1 NA 16
CASSFTVNRDRGQPQHF TGTGCCAGTAGTTTTACAGTCAACCGGGACAGGGGCCAGCCCCAGCATTTT TRBD1 TRBJ1-5 TRBV19 NA 17
CASSLEGTGELFF TGTGCCAGCAGCTTAGAGGGGACCGGGGAGCTGTTTTTT NA TRBJ2-2 TRBV7-9 NA 13
CASTTLAGGYNEQFF TGTGCCAGCACCACCTTAGCGGGGGGTTACAATGAGCAGTTCTTC TRBD2 TRBJ2-1 TRBV6-5 NA 15
CSGVPEAGGTDTQYF TGCAGCGGGGTCCCTGAAGCGGGAGGAACAGATACGCAGTATTTT TRBD2 TRBJ2-3 TRBV29-1 NA 15
CASSMGPRDTQYF TGTGCCAGTAGTATGGGTCCTCGAGATACGCAGTATTTT NA TRBJ2-3 TRBV19 NA 13
CASSLFGREEKLFF TGTGCCAGCAGCTTATTCGGCAGGGAAGAAAAACTGTTTTTT NA TRBJ1-4 TRBV7-2 NA 14
CASSSNTGKGEKLFF TGCGCCAGCAGCTCGAATACAGGGAAGGGTGAAAAACTGTTTTTT NA TRBJ1-4 TRBV5-1 NA 15
CASSQPYNEQFF TGTGCCAGCAGCCAACCCTACAATGAGCAGTTCTTC NA TRBJ2-1 TRBV4-2 NA 12
CASSPGEGQPQHF TGTGCCAGCAGCCCAGGGGAGGGTCAGCCCCAGCATTTT NA TRBJ1-5 TRBV7-6 NA 13
CASSQEGQGVYGYTF TGCGCCAGCAGCCAAGAAGGACAGGGGGTTTATGGCTACACCTTC TRBD1 TRBJ1-2 TRBV4-1 NA 15
CASRTTGGNNYGYTF TGTGCCAGCAGAACCACAGGGGGCAATAACTATGGCTACACCTTC TRBD1 TRBJ1-2 TRBV6-5 NA 15
CASSRGVQYF TGTGCCAGCAGTCGCGGAGTTCAGTACTTC NA TRBJ2-7 TRBV6-5 NA 10
CASSLVGQGWNYGYTF TGTGCCAGCAGCTTGGTGGGACAGGGATGGAACTATGGCTACACCTTC TRBD1 TRBJ1-2 TRBV5-6 NA 16
CSVGQGGTEAFF TGCAGCGTTGGACAGGGAGGCACTGAAGCTTTCTTT TRBD1 TRBJ1-1 TRBV29-1 NA 12
CASSLDPRENGYTF TGTGCCAGCAGCTTAGACCCCAGGGAAAATGGCTACACCTTC NA TRBJ1-2 TRBV11-2 NA 14
CASSDRGFAPNQPQHF TGTGCCAGCAGCGACAGGGGGTTTGCCCCCAATCAGCCCCAGCATTTT TRBD1 TRBJ1-5 TRBV2 once 16
CASRQGRVYEQYF TGCGCCAGCAGACAGGGGAGGGTGTACGAGCAGTACTTC NA TRBJ2-7 TRBV10-1 NA 13
CASSLQAGLNYEQYF TGTGCCAGCAGCTTACAGGCAGGTCTCAACTACGAGCAGTACTTC NA TRBJ2-7 TRBV7-3 NA 15
CASSVSRVSDTQYF TGCGCCAGCAGTGTGTCTAGGGTATCCGATACGCAGTATTTT NA TRBJ2-3 TRBV10-1 once 14
CASSEGAGTEAFF TGTGCCAGCAGTGAGGGGGCGGGGACTGAAGCTTTCTTT NA TRBJ1-1 TRBV6-4 NA 13
CASSPGGLGAGELFF TGTGCCAGCAGCCCCGGGGGTTTGGGAGCCGGGGAGCTGTTTTTT NA TRBJ2-2 TRBV7-3 NA 15
CSVAPGGGAVETQYF TGCAGCGTCGCTCCTGGCGGGGGGGCCGTCGAGACCCAGTACTTC TRBD2 TRBJ2-5 TRBV29-1 NA 15
CASSFLAGTADTQYF TGTGCCAGCAGCTTTCTAGCGGGAACGGCAGATACGCAGTATTTT TRBD2 TRBJ2-3 TRBV5-4 NA 15
CASSEFGAYEQYF TGCGCCAGCAGTGAGTTCGGGGCCTACGAGCAGTACTTC NA TRBJ2-7 TRBV10-1 NA 13
CASSEGRGEQYF TGTGCCAGCAGTGAGGGCCGGGGTGAGCAGTACTTC NA TRBJ2-7 TRBV6-1 NA 12
CASSPGTGPTGELFF TGCGCCAGCAGCCCCGGGACAGGTCCGACCGGGGAGCTGTTTTTT TRBD1 TRBJ2-2 TRBV10-1 once 15
CASSLEGSPYNEQFF TGTGCCAGCAGTTTAGAAGGGAGTCCCTACAATGAGCAGTTCTTC NA TRBJ2-1 TRBV27 NA 15
CASSSIDRVGNYGYTF TGTGCCAGCAGCTCGATTGACAGGGTGGGTAACTATGGCTACACCTTC TRBD1 TRBJ1-2 TRBV5-5 NA 16